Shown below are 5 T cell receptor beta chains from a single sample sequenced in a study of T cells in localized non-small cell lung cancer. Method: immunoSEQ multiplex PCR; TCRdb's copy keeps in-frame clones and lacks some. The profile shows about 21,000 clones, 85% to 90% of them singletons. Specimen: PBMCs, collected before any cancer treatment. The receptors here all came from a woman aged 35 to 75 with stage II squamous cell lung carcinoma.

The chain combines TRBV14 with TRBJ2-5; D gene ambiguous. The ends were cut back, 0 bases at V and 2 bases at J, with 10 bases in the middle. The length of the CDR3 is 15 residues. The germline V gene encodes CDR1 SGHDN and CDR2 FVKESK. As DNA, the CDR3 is TGTGCCAGCAGCCAAGATCCGAGACCGCAAGAGACCCAGTACTTC. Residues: CASSQDPRPQETQYF.

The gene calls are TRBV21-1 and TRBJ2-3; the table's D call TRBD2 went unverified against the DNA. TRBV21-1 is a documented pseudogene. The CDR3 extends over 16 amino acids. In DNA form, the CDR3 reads TGTGCCAGCAGCCCACTAGCGGGAGGAGGCACAGATACGCAGTATTTT. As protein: CASSPLAGGGTDTQYF.

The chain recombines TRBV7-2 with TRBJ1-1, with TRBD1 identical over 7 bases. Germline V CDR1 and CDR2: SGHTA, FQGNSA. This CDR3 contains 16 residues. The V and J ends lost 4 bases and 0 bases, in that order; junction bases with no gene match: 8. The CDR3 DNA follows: TGTGCCAGCAGCTCCCAGGGGGGGAACATGAACACTGAAGCTTTCTTT. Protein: CASSSQGGNMNTEAFF.

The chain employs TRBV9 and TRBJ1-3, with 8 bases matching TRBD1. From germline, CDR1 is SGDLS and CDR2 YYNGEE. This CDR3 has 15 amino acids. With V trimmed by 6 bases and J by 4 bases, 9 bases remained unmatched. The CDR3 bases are TGTGCCAGCACCCAAGGACAGGGTGTAGGAAACACCATATATTTT. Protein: CASTQGQGVGNTIYF.

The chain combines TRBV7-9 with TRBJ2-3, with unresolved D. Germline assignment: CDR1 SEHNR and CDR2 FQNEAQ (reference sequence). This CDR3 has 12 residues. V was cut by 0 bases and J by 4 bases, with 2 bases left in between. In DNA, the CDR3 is TGTGCCAGCAGCTTAGCCCCAGATACGCAGTATTTT. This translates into CASSLAPDTQYF.